A single sample is the source of the 25 T cell receptor beta chains below, sequenced in a study of T cell responses to AZD1222 COVID-19 vaccine. Sequencing used immunoSEQ multiplex PCR; TCRdb keeps in-frame clones, though not all of them. The sample holds around 170,000 clones, approximately 91% seen once. This sample comprised peripheral blood, obtained 28 days after the second AZD1222 dose. These receptors were taken from an adult who received the AZD1222 COVID-19 vaccine.

The chain is built from TRBV19 and TRBJ1-1, with a tentative D call TRBD1 (6 bases). The CDR3 is 15 amino acids. Germline V CDR1 and CDR2: LNHDA, SQIVND (reference sequence). The V gene lost 5 bases and the J gene lost 1 base, with 14 bases spanning the gap. As DNA, the CDR3 is TGTGCCAGTAGTCTCCAGGGGATCAGGAACACTGAAGCTTTCTTT. Protein product: CASSLQGIRNTEAFF.

The chain employs TRBV6-5 and TRBJ2-1; a possible D gene is TRBD2 (5 bases). The V end was cut by 6 bases, the J end by 10 bases, with 19 bases between. Per germline, CDR1 MNHEY and CDR2 SVGAGI. The CDR3 extends over 14 amino acids. The CDR3 DNA reads TGTGCCAGCAGGGTAGAAGGAGGCCGTCGCGAGCAGTTCTTC. Translating gives CASRVEGGRREQFF.

The V and J genes are TRBV5-1 and TRBJ2-1; 9 bases fit TRBD2. The J segment lost 3 bases and the V segment lost 0 bases, leaving 4 bases of the junction unmatched. Germline-derived CDR1 and CDR2 are SGHRS and YFSETQ. The CDR3 consists of 16 residues. The CDR3 coding sequence is TGCGCCAGCAGCTTGGCGGGACTAGCCGGCTACAATGAGCAGTTCTTC. Translated: CASSLAGLAGYNEQFF.

This clone came up once. V gene TRBV6-2 or TRBV6-3 combines with J gene TRBJ2-7; the D is unclear. The CDR3 is made up of 16 amino acids. V was shortened by 0 bases and J by 0 bases, with 12 bases between the two germline ends. Germline V gene lookup returns CDR1 MNHEY and CDR2 SVGEGT. As DNA, the CDR3 is TGTGCCAGCAGTTACTCGATGGCAGTCAGCTCCTACGAGCAGTACTTC. Amino acid sequence: CASSYSMAVSSYEQYF.

The chain is built from TRBV7-2 and TRBJ2-7, with a weak D call TRBD2 (5 bases). The CDR3 extends over 16 amino acids. Per germline, CDR1 SGHTA and CDR2 FQGNSA. Trimming pared 5 bases from V and 3 bases from J, leaving 20 bases between. The CDR3 bases are TGTGCCAGCAGCACCGGCGGGCGCTATCATGACTACGAGCAGTACTTC. Translation gives CASSTGGRYHDYEQYF.

This chain uses TRBV6-6 with TRBJ1-2, with 7 bases aligning to TRBD1. The CDR3 sequence is 14 residues long. From germline, CDR1 is MNHNY and CDR2 SVGAGI (reference sequence). Trimming at V came to 5 bases and at J to 8 bases, leaving 11 bases not matched to a gene. The CDR3 DNA follows: TGTGCCAGCAGTAAGGAGGAGGGGGCCCGGGGCTACACCTTC. Amino acid sequence: CASSKEEGARGYTF.

The genes are TRBV19 and TRBJ1-5, with D perhaps TRBD1 (5 bases). Between the trimmed V and J ends, which lost 4 bases and 1 base, there was a span of 11 bases. Germline assignment: CDR1 LNHDA and CDR2 SQIVND (reference sequence). The CDR3 runs to 15 residues. CDR3 amino acids: CASSKGTRSNQPQHF. As DNA, the CDR3 is TGTGCCAGTAGTAAGGGGACGCGGAGCAATCAGCCCCAGCATTTT.

This clone has just one count. V and J are TRBV10-2 and TRBJ2-7; no definite D call. Germline CDR1 is WSHSY and CDR2 is SAAADI. This CDR3 comprises 14 residues. The V end lost 2 bases, the J end lost 6 bases, and 14 bases lay between the germline ends. This CDR3 reads CASSEPQVSAEQYF. In nucleotides, the CDR3 is TGCGCCAGCAGTGAGCCCCAAGTGAGCGCCGAGCAGTACTTC.

The chain couples TRBV9 to TRBJ2-2, with TRBD1 matching 9 bases. The CDR3 contains 15 residues. V lost 3 bases, J lost 5 bases, and 5 bases stayed unmatched. Germline V gene lookup returns CDR1 SGDLS and CDR2 YYNGEE. CDR3 DNA sequence: TGTGCCAGCAGCGCCACAGGGGGCGGAACCGGGGAGCTGTTTTTT. This encodes CASSATGGGTGELFF.

The chain is built from TRBV2 and TRBJ1-2, with a weak D call TRBD1 (5 bases). The CDR3 sequence is 14 residues long. The germline V gene has CDR1 SNHLY and CDR2 FYNNEI. Trimming took 7 bases from V and 6 from J, leaving 18 bases between them. CDR3: CASTAEQDRHGYTF. CDR3 DNA sequence: TGTGCCAGCACGGCTGAACAGGATCGCCATGGCTACACCTTC. Using reference TRBV2 and TRBJ1-2 for the parts outside the CDR3, the full variable domain is EPEVTQTPSHQVTQMGQEVILRCVPISNHLYFYWYRQILGQKVEFLVSFYNNEISEKSEIFDDQFSVERPDGSNFTLKIRSTKLEDSAMYFCASTAEQDRHGYTFGSGTRLTVV.

The V call is TRBV7-2, the J call TRBJ2-3; D is possibly TRBD1 (5 bases). The CDR3 extends over 15 amino acids. Per germline, CDR1 SGHTA and CDR2 FQGNSA. The V gene lost 1 base and the J gene lost 3 bases, with 11 bases spanning the gap. The CDR3 DNA sequence: TGTGCCAGCAGCTTAGGCGCAGGGCGTACAGATACGCAGTATTTT. It yields the protein CASSLGAGRTDTQYF.

The chain employs TRBV11-2 and TRBJ1-2; the match to TRBD1 covers 7 bases. The CDR3 has 12 residues. Unmatched junction bases numbered 9, after V lost 4 bases and J lost 13 bases. Germline assignment: CDR1 SGHAT and CDR2 FQNNGV. The CDR3 region is CASSSPTGPGTF. CDR3 nucleotide sequence: TGTGCCAGCAGCTCCCCGACAGGGCCAGGCACCTTC.

The rearrangement joins TRBV6-8 to TRBJ2-7; TRBD2 agrees at 7 bases. V dropped 4 bases and J dropped 3; count of bases not matched to a gene: 15. Germline V gene data show CDR1 as MNHGY and CDR2 as SAAAGT. The CDR3 runs 17 residues. The CDR3: CASSFPRTPGGIYEQYF. DNA for the CDR3: TGTGCCAGCAGTTTCCCCCGTACGCCGGGGGGTATCTACGAGCAGTACTTC.

The chain combines TRBV4-3 with TRBJ1-2; 8 bases match TRBD1. This CDR3 region has 13 residues. Germline CDR1 reads LGHNA; CDR2 reads YSLEER. V was clipped by 4 bases and J by 8 bases; unmatched bases: 6. The CDR3 spells CASSREGTGGYTF. The CDR3 DNA follows: TGCGCCAGCAGCCGAGAAGGGACAGGCGGCTACACCTTC.

V gene TRBV25-1 combines with J gene TRBJ1-2; no clear D gene. The V and J ends lost 3 bases and 1 base respectively, with 9 bases between them. The germline V gene encodes CDR1 MGHDK and CDR2 SYGVNS. The CDR3 length is 14 residues. CDR3 loop: CASSDPGSNYGYTF. The CDR3 nucleotides read TGTGCCAGCAGTGATCCGGGGAGTAACTATGGCTACACCTTC.

This clone occurred a few times. This chain connects TRBV2 to TRBJ1-5, with TRBD1 matching 9 bases. V lost 5 bases to trimming and J lost 2 bases; unmatched junction nucleotides: 7. The CDR3 spans 16 residues. Germline V gene lookup returns CDR1 SNHLY and CDR2 FYNNEI. The CDR3 loop is CASSIRQGVGNQPQHF. The DNA of the CDR3 is TGTGCCAGCAGTATCCGACAGGGGGTGGGCAATCAGCCCCAGCATTTT.

The genes are TRBV30 and TRBJ1-2; D is unclear. The CDR3 totals 13 residues. The ends were cut back, 1 base at V and 4 bases at J, with 10 bases in the middle. In germline, CDR1 is GTSNPN, CDR2 SVGIG (reference sequence). The CDR3 sequence is CAWSDRGIYGYTF. In DNA form, the CDR3 reads TGTGCCTGGAGTGACCGGGGTATCTATGGCTACACCTTC.

In its sample, this clone was seen a few times. V and J are TRBV18 and TRBJ1-6; 9 positions match TRBD1. Germline lookup yields CDR1 KGHSH and CDR2 LQKENI. The CDR3 covers 16 residues. V trimming: 2 bases; J trimming: 9 bases; junction bases outside the gene matches: 8. This chain's CDR3 is CASSPSGQGWGSPLHF. The DNA of the CDR3 is TGTGCCAGCTCACCATCGGGACAGGGATGGGGTTCACCCCTCCACTTT.

J is TRBJ1-2 and V is TRBV12-3 or TRBV12-4; D is undetermined. Trimming removed 3 bases at V and 4 bases at J, with 9 bases between. CDR3 length: 13 amino acids. Here the CDR3 reads CASSLSGLYGYTF. For the CDR3, the DNA is TGTGCCAGCAGTTTGTCAGGCCTCTATGGCTACACCTTC.

V gene TRBV11-1 combines with J gene TRBJ2-5; TRBD2 agrees at 9 bases. The CDR3 has 16 amino acids. Germline CDR1 and CDR2: SGHAT and FQDESV (reference sequence). The ends lost 7 bases at V and 5 bases at J; junction bases unmatched: 14. The chain's CDR3 is CASTYGRGLAGETQYF. DNA for the CDR3: TGTGCCAGCACCTATGGTAGGGGACTAGCCGGCGAGACCCAGTACTTC. Full variable domain (remainder filled in from reference TRBV11-1 and TRBJ2-5): EAEVAQSPRYKITEKSQAVAFWCDPISGHATLYWYRQILGQGPELLVQFQDESVVDDSQLPKDRFSAERLKGVDSTLKIQPAELGDSAMYLCASTYGRGLAGETQYFGPGTRLLVL.

The table lists this clone with a count of one. The rearrangement joins TRBV6-4 to TRBJ2-1; 8 bases line up with TRBD2. The germline V gene has CDR1 MRHNA and CDR2 SNTAGT. Trimming at V came to 5 bases and at J to 8 bases, leaving 5 bases not matched to a gene. The CDR3 extends over 13 amino acids. The CDR3 DNA reads as TGTGCCAGCAGTTTCAGCGGGGGATATGAGCAGTTCTTC. It is translated as CASSFSGGYEQFF.

The sample holds one count of this clone. The chain recombines TRBV19 with TRBJ1-5; 8 bases match TRBD1. Germline loops: CDR1 LNHDA, CDR2 SQIVND (reference sequence). The length of the CDR3 is 19 residues. After removal of 9 bases from V and 6 bases from J, the junction contained 25 bases not matched to a gene. The CDR3: CASDTEKPGQARSLQPQHF. For the CDR3, the DNA is TGTGCCAGCGATACCGAGAAACCGGGACAGGCTAGATCCCTTCAGCCCCAGCATTTT.

V is TRBV28 and J is TRBJ2-1, with D perhaps TRBD2 (5 bases). Germline values: CDR1 MDHEN, CDR2 SYDVKM. V was clipped by 7 bases and J by 0 bases, with 10 bases between them. The CDR3 spans 14 residues. CDR3 in amino acids: CASTSADSYNEQFF. The CDR3 DNA sequence: TGTGCCAGCACTTCAGCGGACTCCTACAATGAGCAGTTCTTC.

For the CDR3, the DNA is TGTGCCACCAGCAGAGATGGGGGGTACTACGAGCAGTACTTC. This translates into CATSRDGGYYEQYF. The chain employs TRBV15 and TRBJ2-7, with D perhaps TRBD2 (6 bases). The CDR3 is 14 amino acids. Trimming cost V 0 bases and J 3 bases, with 9 bases left between them. Germline V gene data show CDR1 as LNHNV and CDR2 as YYDKDF (reference sequence).

The rearrangement links TRBV5-4 to TRBJ2-5, with 11 bases fitting TRBD1. V gave up 5 bases and J gave up 5 bases; unmatched junction bases: 5. CDR3 length: 14 amino acids. Germline V gene lookup returns CDR1 SGHNT and CDR2 YYREEE (reference sequence). The CDR3: CASRGGTGGETQYF. CDR3 DNA sequence: TGTGCCAGCAGAGGTGGGACAGGGGGGGAGACCCAGTACTTC.